Listed below are T cell receptor beta chains from one sample, sequenced in a study of blood T cell repertoires in COVID-19. The data were produced by immunoSEQ multiplex PCR, yet TCRdb's version contains in-frame clones alone and is incomplete. The sample has about 190,000 clones; around 83% are singletons. Material for sequencing was PBMCs or T cells enriched from blood (not recorded which). Receptor source: a woman between 40 and 55 years old in a cohort exposed to, infected with or recovered from COVID-19 (not recorded which). Each CDR3 is given with its conserved first and last residue. Each record gives: J gene, clone size, D gene, V gene, CDR3 protein, CDR3 DNA. D genes are given only for firm matches. Part of the rows lack a size; the others show once, few, many or a class for expanded clones.

J gene: TRBJ1-1
clone size: .
D gene: TRBD1
V gene: TRBV6-5
CDR3 protein: CASSRGQEYTEAFF
CDR3 DNA: TGTGCCAGCAGTCGTGGACAGGAGTACACTGAAGCTTTCTTT

J gene: TRBJ2-7
clone size: .
D gene: .
V gene: TRBV11-3
CDR3 protein: CASSLESAATSYEQYF
CDR3 DNA: TGTGCCAGCAGCTTAGAAAGTGCGGCTACCTCCTACGAGCAGTACTTC

J gene: TRBJ2-1
clone size: .
D gene: .
V gene: TRBV24-1
CDR3 protein: CATVSTYNEQFF
CDR3 DNA: TGTGCCACCGTATCGACATACAATGAGCAGTTCTTC

J gene: TRBJ2-5
clone size: .
D gene: TRBD1
V gene: TRBV5-1
CDR3 protein: CASSGQGQETQYF
CDR3 DNA: TGCGCCAGCTCTGGACAGGGCCAAGAGACCCAGTACTTC

J gene: TRBJ2-7
clone size: .
D gene: .
V gene: TRBV29-1
CDR3 protein: CSVVTGAYEQYF
CDR3 DNA: TGCAGCGTTGTGACGGGGGCCTACGAGCAGTACTTC

J gene: TRBJ2-5
clone size: .
D gene: TRBD1
V gene: TRBV7-9
CDR3 protein: CASSRGGSETQYF
CDR3 DNA: TGTGCCAGCAGCCGAGGGGGCTCGGAGACCCAGTACTTC

J gene: TRBJ1-6
clone size: .
D gene: .
V gene: TRBV7-9
CDR3 protein: CASSKGGNSPLHF
CDR3 DNA: TGTGCCAGCAGCAAGGGAGGGAATTCACCCCTCCACTTT

J gene: TRBJ2-1
clone size: .
D gene: TRBD2
V gene: TRBV5-1
CDR3 protein: CASSYGTSPYNEQFF
CDR3 DNA: TGCGCCAGCAGCTACGGGACTAGCCCATACAATGAGCAGTTCTTC

J gene: TRBJ1-1
clone size: .
D gene: TRBD1
V gene: TRBV28
CDR3 protein: CASSTGTAVMRNTEAFF
CDR3 DNA: TGTGCCAGCAGTACCGGGACAGCAGTCATGAGGAACACTGAAGCTTTCTTT

J gene: TRBJ2-2
clone size: .
D gene: TRBD2
V gene: TRBV28
CDR3 protein: CASAITRTSGGLNTGELFF
CDR3 DNA: TGTGCCAGCGCAATAACTAGGACTAGCGGGGGCCTAAACACCGGGGAGCTGTTTTTT

J gene: TRBJ2-7
clone size: once
D gene: .
V gene: TRBV5-1
CDR3 protein: CASSLSGYEQYF
CDR3 DNA: TGCGCCAGCAGCTTGAGCGGTTACGAGCAGTACTTC

J gene: TRBJ1-2
clone size: .
D gene: .
V gene: TRBV28
CDR3 protein: CASSASGNPTYGYTF
CDR3 DNA: TGTGCCAGCAGCGCATCAGGGAACCCTACCTATGGCTACACCTTC

J gene: TRBJ2-7
clone size: .
D gene: TRBD2
V gene: TRBV6-2/TRBV6-3
CDR3 protein: CASSRDYPYEQYF
CDR3 DNA: TGTGCCAGCAGTCGGGACTACCCCTACGAGCAGTACTTC

J gene: TRBJ2-7
clone size: .
D gene: TRBD1
V gene: TRBV9
CDR3 protein: CASSVGQGSTYEQYF
CDR3 DNA: TGTGCCAGCAGCGTTGGACAGGGGAGTACCTACGAGCAGTACTTC

J gene: TRBJ2-3
clone size: .
D gene: .
V gene: TRBV27
CDR3 protein: CASRSGLLTDTQYF
CDR3 DNA: TGTGCCAGCAGATCAGGATTGCTCACAGATACGCAGTATTTT

J gene: TRBJ2-1
clone size: .
D gene: .
V gene: TRBV3-1/TRBV3-2
CDR3 protein: CASSQASSYNEQFF
CDR3 DNA: TGTGCCAGCAGCCAAGCCAGCTCCTACAATGAGCAGTTCTTC

J gene: TRBJ2-5
clone size: .
D gene: .
V gene: TRBV18
CDR3 protein: CASSLREQETQYF
CDR3 DNA: TGTGCCAGCTCTCTCAGGGAACAAGAGACCCAGTACTTC

J gene: TRBJ2-1
clone size: .
D gene: .
V gene: TRBV4-1
CDR3 protein: CASSQLAGRSYNEQFF
CDR3 DNA: TGCGCCAGCAGCCAACTCGCGGGACGCTCCTACAATGAGCAGTTCTTC

J gene: TRBJ1-2
clone size: .
D gene: .
V gene: TRBV5-1
CDR3 protein: CASSLMGRNYGYTF
CDR3 DNA: TGCGCCAGCAGCTTGATGGGCCGAAACTATGGCTACACCTTC

J gene: TRBJ1-4
clone size: .
D gene: .
V gene: TRBV21-1
CDR3 protein: CASSNTHLEEGGGEKLFF
CDR3 DNA: TGTGCCAGCAGCAACACACACCTCGAGGAGGGAGGTGGTGAAAAACTGTTTTTT

J gene: TRBJ1-4
clone size: .
D gene: TRBD1
V gene: TRBV4-1
CDR3 protein: CASSQDSGTGGTNEKLFF
CDR3 DNA: TGCGCCAGCAGCCAAGATTCCGGGACAGGGGGAACTAATGAAAAACTGTTTTTT

J gene: TRBJ1-1
clone size: .
D gene: TRBD1
V gene: TRBV18
CDR3 protein: CASSFWGQGGTEAFF
CDR3 DNA: TGTGCCAGCTCGTTCTGGGGACAGGGAGGCACTGAAGCTTTCTTT

J gene: TRBJ1-1
clone size: .
D gene: .
V gene: TRBV18
CDR3 protein: CASSPPSTGGPVGMNTEAFF
CDR3 DNA: TGTGCCAGCTCACCACCCTCCACGGGGGGCCCCGTGGGGATGAACACTGAAGCTTTCTTT

J gene: TRBJ2-3
clone size: .
D gene: TRBD2
V gene: TRBV4-1
CDR3 protein: CASSHLRLAGTADTQYF
CDR3 DNA: TGCGCCAGCAGCCATTTGCGCCTAGCGGGAACAGCAGATACGCAGTATTTT

J gene: TRBJ1-3
clone size: .
D gene: .
V gene: TRBV5-4
CDR3 protein: CASSFGSSGNTIYF
CDR3 DNA: TGTGCCAGCAGCTTTGGGAGCTCTGGAAACACCATATATTTT

J gene: TRBJ1-2
clone size: .
D gene: TRBD1
V gene: TRBV29-1
CDR3 protein: CSVVGQGYGYTF
CDR3 DNA: TGCAGCGTTGTGGGACAGGGGTATGGCTACACCTTC

J gene: TRBJ2-5
clone size: .
D gene: TRBD2
V gene: TRBV11-2
CDR3 protein: CASSPTHWGGGDQETQYF
CDR3 DNA: TGTGCCAGCAGCCCAACCCACTGGGGCGGGGGGGACCAAGAGACCCAGTACTTC

J gene: TRBJ2-1
clone size: .
D gene: TRBD2
V gene: TRBV2
CDR3 protein: CASISGTSGSEQFF
CDR3 DNA: TGTGCCAGCATTTCCGGGACTAGCGGGTCCGAGCAGTTCTTC

J gene: TRBJ2-1
clone size: .
D gene: TRBD2
V gene: TRBV5-1
CDR3 protein: CASSLTAGGSGNEQFF
CDR3 DNA: TGCGCCAGCAGCTTGACGGCGGGAGGATCTGGCAATGAGCAGTTCTTC

J gene: TRBJ2-4
clone size: once
D gene: TRBD1
V gene: TRBV13
CDR3 protein: CASSSRQGAGKNIQYF
CDR3 DNA: TGTGCCAGCAGCTCAAGACAGGGGGCCGGCAAAAACATTCAGTACTTC

J gene: TRBJ2-5
clone size: .
D gene: TRBD2
V gene: TRBV5-1
CDR3 protein: CASSPGASSGGKETQYF
CDR3 DNA: TGCGCCAGCAGCCCCGGGGCAAGTAGCGGGGGTAAGGAGACCCAGTACTTC

J gene: TRBJ1-2
clone size: few
D gene: .
V gene: TRBV4-2
CDR3 protein: CASSQERRYGYTF
CDR3 DNA: TGTGCCAGCAGCCAAGAAAGGAGATATGGCTACACCTTC

J gene: TRBJ2-5
clone size: .
D gene: .
V gene: TRBV29-1
CDR3 protein: CSVERTDLRETQYF
CDR3 DNA: TGCAGCGTTGAACGGACAGACCTGCGGGAGACCCAGTACTTC

J gene: TRBJ2-7
clone size: .
D gene: TRBD1
V gene: TRBV7-9
CDR3 protein: CASSSFGGQGYEQYF
CDR3 DNA: TGTGCCAGCAGCTCTTTTGGGGGACAGGGGTACGAGCAGTACTTC

J gene: TRBJ1-5
clone size: .
D gene: .
V gene: TRBV15
CDR3 protein: CATSNRVGNQPQHF
CDR3 DNA: TGTGCCACCAGCAACAGGGTAGGGAATCAGCCCCAGCATTTT

J gene: TRBJ1-1
clone size: .
D gene: .
V gene: TRBV7-2
CDR3 protein: CASSPSWLAGEAFF
CDR3 DNA: TGTGCCAGCAGCCCCTCCTGGTTGGCGGGTGAAGCTTTCTTT

J gene: TRBJ1-1
clone size: .
D gene: TRBD1
V gene: TRBV5-1
CDR3 protein: CASSDLPDRGFAFF
CDR3 DNA: TGCGCCAGCAGCGACCTACCGGACAGGGGATTTGCTTTCTTT

J gene: TRBJ1-1
clone size: .
D gene: .
V gene: TRBV28
CDR3 protein: CASSLGVRGVPTEAFF
CDR3 DNA: TGTGCCAGCAGTTTAGGGGTACGGGGAGTCCCCACTGAAGCTTTCTTT

J gene: TRBJ2-7
clone size: once
D gene: .
V gene: TRBV2
CDR3 protein: CASSFNRGAYEQYF
CDR3 DNA: TGTGCCAGCAGTTTTAATAGGGGCGCCTACGAGCAGTACTTC

J gene: TRBJ2-1
clone size: .
D gene: TRBD2
V gene: TRBV28
CDR3 protein: CASSSRLAGSSYNEQFF
CDR3 DNA: TGTGCCAGCAGTTCGCGACTAGCGGGAAGCTCCTACAATGAGCAGTTCTTC

J gene: TRBJ2-2
clone size: .
D gene: .
V gene: TRBV10-2
CDR3 protein: CASSESGGTVNTGELFF
CDR3 DNA: TGCGCCAGCAGTGAGTCAGGAGGGACGGTGAACACCGGGGAGCTGTTTTTT

J gene: TRBJ1-2
clone size: .
D gene: .
V gene: TRBV6-2/TRBV6-3
CDR3 protein: CASSYKEFSNYGYTF
CDR3 DNA: TGTGCCAGCAGTTACAAAGAGTTCTCTAACTATGGCTACACCTTC

J gene: TRBJ1-2
clone size: .
D gene: TRBD1
V gene: TRBV6-5
CDR3 protein: CASRIGTVYGYTF
CDR3 DNA: TGTGCCAGCAGAATCGGGACAGTCTATGGCTACACCTTC

J gene: TRBJ2-2
clone size: .
D gene: .
V gene: TRBV4-1
CDR3 protein: CASSPYGDTGELFF
CDR3 DNA: TGCGCCAGCAGCCCCTACGGGGACACCGGGGAGCTGTTTTTT

J gene: TRBJ1-1
clone size: .
D gene: .
V gene: TRBV11-2
CDR3 protein: CASSLSGGGMNTEAFF
CDR3 DNA: TGTGCCAGCAGCCTATCGGGGGGAGGAATGAACACTGAAGCTTTCTTT

J gene: TRBJ2-2
clone size: .
D gene: .
V gene: TRBV2
CDR3 protein: CASRGRRETGELFF
CDR3 DNA: TGTGCCAGCAGGGGGCGGAGGGAAACCGGGGAGCTGTTTTTT

J gene: TRBJ2-7
clone size: few
D gene: TRBD1
V gene: TRBV18
CDR3 protein: CASSLSTGDHYEQYF
CDR3 DNA: TGTGCCAGCTCCCTATCGACAGGGGACCACTACGAGCAGTACTTC

J gene: TRBJ1-4
clone size: .
D gene: TRBD1
V gene: TRBV11-3
CDR3 protein: CASSLEGGRGEKLFF
CDR3 DNA: TGTGCCAGCAGCTTAGAAGGGGGCCGGGGTGAAAAACTGTTTTTT